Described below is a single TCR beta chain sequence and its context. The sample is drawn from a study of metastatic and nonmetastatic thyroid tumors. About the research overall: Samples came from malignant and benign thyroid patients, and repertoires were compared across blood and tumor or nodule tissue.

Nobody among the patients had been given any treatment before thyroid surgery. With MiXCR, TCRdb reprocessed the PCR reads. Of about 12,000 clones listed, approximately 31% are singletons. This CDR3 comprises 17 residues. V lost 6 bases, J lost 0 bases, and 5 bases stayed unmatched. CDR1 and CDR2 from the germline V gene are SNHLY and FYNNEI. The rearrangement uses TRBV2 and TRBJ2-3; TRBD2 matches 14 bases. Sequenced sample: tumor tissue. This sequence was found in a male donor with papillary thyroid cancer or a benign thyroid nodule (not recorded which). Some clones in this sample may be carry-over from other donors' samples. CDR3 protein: CASRPGLAGVSTDTQYF. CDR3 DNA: TGTGCCAGCAGACCGGGACTAGCGGGAGTTAGCACAGATACGCAGTATTTT.